This T cell receptor beta chain was profiled in a study of technical replicates of blood from several donors. Trimming removed 5 bases from V and 3 bases from J; junction bases left unmatched: 9. The germline gives CDR1 MDHEN, CDR2 SYDVKM. The CDR3 is made up of 16 amino acids. TCRdb's copy holds only in-frame clones and misses some; the assay was immunoSEQ multiplex PCR. The sample lists 75,000 to 95,000 clones; 75% to 95% were seen once. The clonotype comes from a human donor in good health. The chain carries TRBV28 and TRBJ2-3; 9 nucleotides line up with TRBD2. Sequenced sample: T cells isolated from PBMCs. The CDR3 loop is CASSLSGRGKTDTQYF. CDR3 nucleotide sequence: TGTGCCAGCAGTCTTAGCGGGAGAGGGAAGACAGATACGCAGTATTTT.